What follows describes a single TCR beta chain. The data belong to a study of blood T cell repertoires in COVID-19. Study overall: PBMCs, B-cell-depleted T cells, or T cells provided the cDNA or gDNA that made up the material.

In the authors' methods: Estimation of nucleated cell counts relied on the amplification of reference gene primers. The repertoire was sequenced with immunoSEQ multiplex PCR; TCRdb's copy has only in-frame clones and lacks some. D and trimming come from the DNA, and the V and J calls and clone size come from that table. Of some 140,000 clones in the sample, about 89% were seen once. Per the germline V gene, CDR1 is LGHDT and CDR2 is YNNKEL (reference sequence). The CDR3 length is 14 residues. The germline V and J ends were trimmed by 3 bases and 1 base, with 4 bases remaining between them. The TCR was taken from a man between 45 and 60 years old with active or convalescent COVID-19. Material: peripheral blood. V and J are TRBV3-1 (or the pseudogene TRBV3-2) and TRBJ2-6; D remains ambiguous. The CDR3 is CASSHGSGANVLTF. The CDR3 region has the DNA TGTGCCAGCAGCCACGGTTCTGGGGCCAACGTCCTGACTTTC.